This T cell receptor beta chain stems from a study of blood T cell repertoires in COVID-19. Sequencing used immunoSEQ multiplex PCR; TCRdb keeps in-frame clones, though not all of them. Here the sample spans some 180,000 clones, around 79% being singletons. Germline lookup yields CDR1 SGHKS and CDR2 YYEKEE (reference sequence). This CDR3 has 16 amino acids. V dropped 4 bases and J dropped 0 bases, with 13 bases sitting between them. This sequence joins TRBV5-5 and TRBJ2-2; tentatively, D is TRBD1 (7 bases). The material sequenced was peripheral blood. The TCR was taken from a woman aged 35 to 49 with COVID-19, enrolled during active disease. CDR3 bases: TGTGCCAGCAGCCCCCAGGGGGGCCCGAACACCGGGGAGCTGTTTTTT. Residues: CASSPQGGPNTGELFF. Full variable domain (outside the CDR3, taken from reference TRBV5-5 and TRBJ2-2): DAGVTQSPTHLIKTRGQQVTLRCSPISGHKSVSWYQQVLGQGPQFIFQYYEKEERGRGNFPDRFSARQFPNYSSELNVNALLLGDSALYLCASSPQGGPNTGELFFGEGSRLTVL.